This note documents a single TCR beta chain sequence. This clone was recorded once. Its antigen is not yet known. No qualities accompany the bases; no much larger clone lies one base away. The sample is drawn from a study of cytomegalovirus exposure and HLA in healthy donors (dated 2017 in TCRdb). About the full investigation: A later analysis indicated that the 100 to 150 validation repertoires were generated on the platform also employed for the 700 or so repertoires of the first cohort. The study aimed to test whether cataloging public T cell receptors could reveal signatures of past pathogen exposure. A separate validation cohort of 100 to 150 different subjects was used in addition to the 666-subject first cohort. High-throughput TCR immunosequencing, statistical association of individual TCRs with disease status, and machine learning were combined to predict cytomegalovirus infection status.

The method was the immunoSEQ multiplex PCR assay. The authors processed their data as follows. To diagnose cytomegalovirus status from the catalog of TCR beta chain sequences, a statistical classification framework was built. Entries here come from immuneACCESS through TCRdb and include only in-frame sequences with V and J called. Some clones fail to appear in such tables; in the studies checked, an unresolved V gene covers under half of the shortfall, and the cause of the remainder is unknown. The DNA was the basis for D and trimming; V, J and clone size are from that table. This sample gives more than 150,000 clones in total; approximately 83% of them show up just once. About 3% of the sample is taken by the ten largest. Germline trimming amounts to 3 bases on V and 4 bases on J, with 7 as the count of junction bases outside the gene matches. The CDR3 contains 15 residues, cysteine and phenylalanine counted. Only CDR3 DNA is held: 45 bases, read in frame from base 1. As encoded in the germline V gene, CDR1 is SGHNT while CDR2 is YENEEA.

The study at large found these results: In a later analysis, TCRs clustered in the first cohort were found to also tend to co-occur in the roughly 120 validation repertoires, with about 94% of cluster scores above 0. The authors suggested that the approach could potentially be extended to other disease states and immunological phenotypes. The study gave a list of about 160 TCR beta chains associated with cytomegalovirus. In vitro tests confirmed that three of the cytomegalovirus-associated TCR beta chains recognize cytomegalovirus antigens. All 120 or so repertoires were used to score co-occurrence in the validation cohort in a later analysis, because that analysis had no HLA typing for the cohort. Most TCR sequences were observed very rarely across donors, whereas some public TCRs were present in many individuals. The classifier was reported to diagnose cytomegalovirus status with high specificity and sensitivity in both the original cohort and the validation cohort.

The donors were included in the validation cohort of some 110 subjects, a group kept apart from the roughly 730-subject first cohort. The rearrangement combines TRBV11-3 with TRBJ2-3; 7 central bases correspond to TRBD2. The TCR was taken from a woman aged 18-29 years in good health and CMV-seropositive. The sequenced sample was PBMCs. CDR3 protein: CASSLGGGDADTQYF. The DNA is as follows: TGTGCCAGCAGCTTGGGGGGGGGAGACGCAGATACGCAGTATTTT. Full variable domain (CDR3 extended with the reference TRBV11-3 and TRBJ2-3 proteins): EAGVVQSPRYKIIEKKQPVAFWCNPISGHNTLYWYLQNLGQGPELLIRYENEEAVDDSQLPKDRFSAERLKGVDSTLKIQPAELGDSAVYLCASSLGGGDADTQYFGPGTRLTVL.